This T cell receptor beta chain was captured by sequencing in a study of beta chain features in type 1 diabetes. The sequenced template was cDNA made from the entire isolated RNA. Sequencing used immunoSEQ multiplex PCR; TCRdb keeps in-frame clones, though not all of them. The sample records around 300,000 clones, 11% being singletons. Findings and caveats of the study: VDJ junctions sequenced from type 1 diabetes patients showed fewer insertions and more deletions. cDNA sequencing could over-represent cells with high TCR expression.

Of note for this clone: Antigen specificity is unknown.

Germline CDR1 and CDR2: SGHRS and YFSETQ. The CDR3 loop spans 14 amino acids. V lost 8 bases and J lost 9; bases outside the gene matches: 7. Material for sequencing was naive CD4+ T cells from blood. V and J are TRBV5-1 and TRBJ2-1, with 14 bases that match TRBD2. The clonotype comes from a woman aged 25 to 39 in good health. CDR3 residues: CASRTSGRRGEQFF. CDR3 DNA: TGCGCCAGTCGGACTAGCGGGAGGAGAGGTGAGCAGTTCTTC. Full variable domain (outside the CDR3, taken from reference TRBV5-1 and TRBJ2-1): KAGVTQTPRYLIKTRGQQVTLSCSPISGHRSVSWYQQTPGQGLQFLFEYFSETQRNKGNFPGRFSGRQFSNSRSEMNVSTLELGDSALYLCASRTSGRRGEQFFGPGTRLTVL.